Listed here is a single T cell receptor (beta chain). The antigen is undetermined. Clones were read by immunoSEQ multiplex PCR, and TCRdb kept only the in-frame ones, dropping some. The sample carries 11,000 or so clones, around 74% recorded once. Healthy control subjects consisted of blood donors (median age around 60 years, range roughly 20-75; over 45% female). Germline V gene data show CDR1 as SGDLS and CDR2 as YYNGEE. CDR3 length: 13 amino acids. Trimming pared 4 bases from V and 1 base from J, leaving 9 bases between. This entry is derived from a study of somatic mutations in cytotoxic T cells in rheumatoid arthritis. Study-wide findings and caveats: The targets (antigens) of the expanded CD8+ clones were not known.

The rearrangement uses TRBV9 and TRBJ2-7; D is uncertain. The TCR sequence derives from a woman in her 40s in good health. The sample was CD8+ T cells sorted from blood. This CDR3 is CASSSRYSYEQYF. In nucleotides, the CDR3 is TGTGCCAGCAGCAGCCGGTATTCCTACGAGCAGTACTTC.